The 17 T cell receptor beta chains below come from one sample, sequenced in a study of early T cells in non-severe SARS-CoV-2 infection. TCRdb passed the 5' RACE reads through MiXCR, listing each CDR3 protein once. The table shows roughly 51,000 distinct CDR3 sequences, with more than 5.5% occurring only once. The sample in question was whole blood, obtained at baseline. The receptors stem from an adult who was a healthcare worker with PCR-confirmed SARS-CoV-2 infection or an uninfected control (not recorded which).

This clonotype was picked up many times. This chain uses TRBV20-1 with TRBJ2-7; possibly TRBD2 for D (6 bases). This CDR3 is built from 16 residues. V was cut by 6 bases and J by 2 bases, with 23 bases left in between. Germline CDR1 reads DFQATT; CDR2 reads SNEGSKA (reference sequence). CDR3 coding DNA: TGCAGTGCCACCACCTCCTCGGGACTCTATACCTACGAGCAGTACTTC. Its translation: CSATTSSGLYTYEQYF.

This clonotype was recorded at least ten times. One end of the junction does not line up with germline, which may come from a read error. J is TRBJ1-6 and V is TRBV5-1; D is ambiguous. The germline V gene encodes CDR1 SGHRS and CDR2 YFSETQ. CDR3 size: 17 residues. CDR3 residues: CASSLEAGSSYNSPLHF. The CDR3 nucleotides are TGCGCCAGCAGCTTGGAGGCGGGAAGCTCCTATAATTCACCCCTCCATTTT.

A few counts support this clonotype. V usage is TRBV18 and J usage is TRBJ2-3, with TRBD2 identical over 10 bases. This CDR3 contains 15 residues. Germline trimming cut 4 bases from V and 2 bases from J; bases unmatched to any gene: 3. Germline V gene data show CDR1 as KGHSH and CDR2 as LQKENI. The CDR3 region is CASSLAGGLTDTQYF. CDR3 sequence (DNA): TGTGCCAGCTCACTAGCGGGGGGCCTCACAGATACGCAGTATTTT.

This clonotype was seen a handful of times. The chain joins TRBV30 to TRBJ1-1; D perhaps matches TRBD1 (6 bases). CDR1 and CDR2 from the germline V gene are GTSNPN and SVGIG (reference sequence). This CDR3 is 14 amino acids long. Trimming left V 8 bases short and J 1 base short, with 17 bases between. The CDR3 region has the DNA TGTGCCACATTACCGGGACACGGGAACACTGAAGCTTTCTTT. Amino acid sequence: CATLPGHGNTEAFF.

The V call is TRBV7-9, the J call TRBJ2-1; the D is unclear. CDR3 length: 15 amino acids. Looked up from germline, CDR1 is SEHNR and CDR2 is FQNEAQ (reference sequence). Trimming removed 4 bases at V and 5 bases at J, with 15 bases between. CDR3 DNA: TGTGCCAGCAGCTCCGCTATAGGGCAAAACAATGAGCAGTTCTTC. Its translation is CASSSAIGQNNEQFF.

Points on this clonotype: Mismatch with germline at one junction end may stem from a read error. This sequence joins TRBV27 and TRBJ2-2, with D possibly TRBD2 on 6 matching bases. CDR3 size: 15 residues. Germline CDR1 MNHEY, CDR2 SMNVEV (reference sequence). In DNA, the CDR3 is TGTGCCACCAACGGGGGTTTGGGGAACACCGAGGAGCTGTTTTTT. It is translated as CATNGGLGNTEELFF.

This chain's CDR3 is CASSSRTPGDNEQFF. CDR3 nucleotides: TGTGCCAGCAGCTCACGAACCCCGGGGGACAATGAGCAGTTCTTC. This chain uses TRBV14 with TRBJ2-1; D may be TRBD2 (6 bases). Germline-derived CDR1 and CDR2 are SGHDN and FVKESK. There are 15 residues in the CDR3. Deletions cut 5 bases from V and 5 bases from J, with 16 bases between. The variable domain in full, completed from reference TRBV14 and TRBJ2-1, reads EAGVTQFPSHSVIEKGQTVTLRCDPISGHDNLYWYRRVMGKEIKFLLHFVKESKQDESGMPNNRFLAERTGGTYSTLKVQPAELEDSGVYFCASSSRTPGDNEQFFGPGTRLTVL.

Notes on this clonotype: An end of the junction differs from the germline gene, which may be a read error. The J gene is TRBJ2-3, the V gene TRBV7-7; TRBD2 agrees at 11 bases. The CDR3 spans 16 residues. CDR1 and CDR2 (germline): SSHAT, FNYEAQ (reference sequence). The DNA for the CDR3 is TGTGCTAGCAGCTTAGGGGTAGCGGGGGGGCCAGAGACGCAGTATTTT. This codes for CASSLGVAGGPETQYF.

This clonotype was seen only a few times. This sequence joins TRBV12-3 or TRBV12-4 and TRBJ2-7, with TRBD1 matching 10 bases. The J segment lost 5 bases and the V segment lost 2 bases, leaving 9 bases of the junction unmatched. The CDR3 loop spans 16 amino acids. In DNA, the CDR3 is TGTGCCAGCAGTTTATCCGCCGGGACAGGGGCCAACGAGCAGTACTTC. Its protein product is CASSLSAGTGANEQYF.

There are many counts of this clonotype. The chain couples TRBV19 to TRBJ1-2, with 7 bases aligning to TRBD1. Per germline, CDR1 LNHDA and CDR2 SQIVND (reference sequence). V trimming: 6 bases; J trimming: 2 bases; junction bases outside the gene matches: 15. The CDR3 runs 17 residues. The CDR3 loop reads CASRHQGQNARNYGYTF. The DNA of the CDR3 is TGTGCCAGTAGGCACCAGGGACAGAACGCCCGCAACTATGGCTACACCTTC.

This clonotype was counted between two and nine times. The J gene is TRBJ2-1, the V gene TRBV29-1; the D gene is possibly TRBD2 (8 bases). This CDR3 region has 15 residues. Germline V gives CDR1 SQVTM, CDR2 ANQGSEA. Trimming cost V 5 bases and J 2 bases, with 16 bases left between them. CDR3 protein: CSVSGGLEAYNEQFF. The CDR3 region has the DNA TGCAGCGTTTCAGGGGGACTAGAGGCCTACAATGAGCAGTTCTTC.

This clonotype was counted ten times or more. The rearrangement joins TRBV12-3 or TRBV12-4 to TRBJ1-1; perhaps TRBD1 as D (6 bases). Trimming left V 6 bases short and J 9 bases short, with 14 bases between. CDR3 length: 12 residues. For the CDR3, the DNA is TGTGCCAGCAGGGGGACACGTTCAAAAGCTTTCTTT. Its translation is CASRGTRSKAFF.

The CDR3 sequence: CASSLTTRADEKLFF. CDR3 sequence (DNA): TGTGCCAGCAGCTTAACGACCAGAGCAGATGAAAAACTGTTTTTT. The V gene is TRBV7-3, the J gene TRBJ1-4; D uncertain. This CDR3 has 15 amino acids. Trimming left V 0 bases short and J 6 bases short, with 11 bases between. Germline V gene data show CDR1 as SGHTA and CDR2 as FQGTGA.

This clonotype was seen ten or more times. J is TRBJ2-5 and V is TRBV4-1; the match to TRBD2 covers 13 bases. V lost 5 bases, J lost 2 bases, and 5 bases stayed unmatched. The CDR3 is made up of 16 amino acids. Germline CDR1 reads MGHRA; CDR2 reads YSYEKL. CDR3 region: CASSWGLAGIQETQYF. The CDR3 DNA is TGCGCCAGCAGCTGGGGACTAGCGGGGATTCAAGAGACCCAGTACTTC.

This clonotype was detected ten times or more. The chain is built from TRBV20-1 and TRBJ2-3; TRBD2 matches 8 bases. The CDR3 covers 13 residues. Germline V gene lookup returns CDR1 DFQATT and CDR2 SNEGSKA (reference sequence). V shed 5 bases, J shed 1 base, and the junction held 2 bases outside the gene matches. CDR3 in amino acids: CSAGRGGTDTQYF. CDR3 in DNA: TGCAGTGCTGGGCGGGGGGGCACAGATACGCAGTATTTT.

This clonotype showed up many times. The V call is TRBV12-3 or TRBV12-4, the J call TRBJ2-7; possibly TRBD1 or TRBD2 for D (5 bases each). This CDR3 contains 13 residues. V lost 5 bases and J 2 bases, leaving 10 bases between the germline ends. The CDR3 reads CASSRDRAYEQYF. DNA for the CDR3: TGTGCCAGCAGTCGGGACCGGGCCTACGAGCAGTACTTC.

This clonotype showed up just a few times. The chain has TRBV29-1 and TRBJ2-1, with TRBD2 identical over 9 bases. Trimming removed 4 bases from V and 3 bases from J; junction bases left unmatched: 1. CDR3 length equals 13 residues. Germline values: CDR1 SQVTM, CDR2 ANQGSEA. The DNA for the CDR3 is TGCAGCGTTGGAGCGGGGGGCTACAATGAGCAGTTCTTC. Amino acid sequence: CSVGAGGYNEQFF.